This T cell receptor (beta chain) was retrieved from a study of Ad26.COV2.S vaccination and SARS-CoV-2 variants. Background on the study: The Ad26.COV2.S arm of the COV1001 trial was where the donor was placed. Study-wide results and limits: Participants given vaccine showed non-spike TCR breadth similar to that of placebo recipients.

To note about this clone: Its target is not known.

The CDR3 totals 16 residues. V shed 3 bases, J shed 4 bases, and the junction held 9 bases outside the gene matches. The V gene's germline CDR1 is KGHSH and CDR2 LQKENI. TCRdb's table, derived via immunoSEQ multiplex PCR, lists solely in-frame clones and lacks some. Here the sample spans 350,000 to 500,000 clones, nearly 90% being singletons. Noted treatment: roughly 19 received Ad26.COV2.S at low or high dose, single or two shots; 5 received placebo; per-sample allocation not given. Sampling happened 63 days after the first vaccine or placebo injection. Vaccination used an Ad26 vector expressing Wuhan-strain SARS-CoV-2 spike.

The V call is TRBV18, the J call TRBJ2-3, with 8 bases aligning to TRBD2. The sequencing here drew on peripheral blood, taken in a trial of Ad26.COV2.S vaccine versus placebo. The sequence came from a person aged 18-60 years who received the Ad26.COV2.S COVID-19 vaccine or a placebo. This CDR3 reads CASSPRGAKGADTQYF. The CDR3 DNA follows: TGTGCCAGCTCACCGCGGGGGGCGAAGGGGGCAGATACGCAGTATTTT.